The 17 T cell receptor beta chains given below trace back to one sample, sequenced in a study of OX40 agonist ivuxolimab in advanced cancers. Profiled with immunoSEQ multiplex PCR; TCRdb holds only in-frame clones, not every one. Here the sample spans about 36,000 clones, about four fifths being singletons. This sample comprised CD4+ or CD8+ T cells sorted from blood, obtained in a trial of the OX40 agonist ivuxolimab. These receptors were collected from an adult with an advanced solid tumor such as melanoma, head and neck, liver or kidney cancer.

This chain joins TRBV11-1 and TRBJ2-2; D remains unclear. Germline V gene lookup returns CDR1 SGHAT and CDR2 FQDESV (reference sequence). This CDR3 is built from 12 residues. V was pared by 5 bases and J by 4 bases, with 5 bases between. In DNA, the CDR3 is TGTGCCAGCAGCCAAATCACCGGGGAGCTGTTTTTT. Its protein is CASSQITGELFF.

CDR3 sequence reads: CASKESAGALGTGELFF. CDR3 DNA sequence: TGTGCCAGTAAGGAATCAGCGGGAGCTTTGGGCACCGGGGAGCTGTTTTTT. J is TRBJ2-2 and V is TRBV19, with 8 bases matching TRBD2. Germline V CDR1 and CDR2: LNHDA, SQIVND (reference sequence). V lost 7 bases, J lost 4 bases, and 14 bases stayed unmatched. The CDR3 sequence is 17 residues long.

The V gene is TRBV7-9, the J gene TRBJ2-7; 11 bases fit TRBD1. CDR3 length: 16 residues. Unmatched junction bases numbered 6, after V lost 5 bases and J lost 0 bases. CDR1 is SEHNR and CDR2 is FQNEAQ in the germline V gene (reference sequence). CDR3 loop: CASSPRTGGDSYEQYF. The CDR3 bases are TGTGCCAGCAGCCCCAGGACAGGGGGCGACTCCTACGAGCAGTACTTC.

The count of this clone is one. As DNA, the CDR3 is TGTGCCAGCTCGCCTATGGATACCTCTGGAAACACCATATATTTT. Translation gives CASSPMDTSGNTIYF. This chain joins TRBV18 and TRBJ1-3; no reliable D call. The CDR3 is 15 amino acids. Germline V gene sequence: CDR1 KGHSH, CDR2 LQKENI. Trimming took off 6 bases at V and 0 bases at J, with 12 bases between the two ends.

This chain connects TRBV27 to TRBJ1-5; 8 bases match TRBD1. The CDR3 has 15 amino acids. V was clipped by 5 bases and J by 1 base; unmatched bases: 4. CDR1 is MNHEY, CDR2 SMNVEV, per germline (reference sequence). The CDR3 region is CASSLRGPSNQPQHF. Here the CDR3 DNA reads TGTGCCAGCAGTCTCAGGGGGCCGAGCAATCAGCCCCAGCATTTT.

This chain connects TRBV7-8 to TRBJ2-7; 7 bases align to TRBD2. With V trimmed by 5 bases and J by 0 bases, 4 bases remained unmatched. Germline CDR1 reads SGHVS; CDR2 reads FQNEAQ. This CDR3 has 14 amino acids. The CDR3 loop is CASSPGGTSYEQYF. CDR3 sequence (DNA): TGTGCCAGCAGCCCCGGGGGGACCTCCTACGAGCAGTACTTC.

J is TRBJ2-2 and V is TRBV4-2; D ambiguous. Trimming cost V 0 bases and J 7 bases, with 6 bases left between them. CDR1 and CDR2 (germline): LGHNA, YNFKEQ. This CDR3 region has 13 residues. CDR3 region: CASSQERLGELFF. The CDR3 nucleotides read TGTGCCAGCAGCCAAGAGAGACTCGGGGAGCTGTTTTTT.

The chain couples TRBV7-9 to TRBJ1-1; perhaps TRBD1 as D (5 bases). Germline lookup yields CDR1 SEHNR and CDR2 FQNEAQ (reference sequence). V was shortened by 3 bases and J by 6 bases, with 14 bases between the two germline ends. The CDR3 sequence is 14 residues long. CDR3 nucleotides: TGTGCCAGCAGCTTGTCGGGGGGTAGCGCTGAAGCTTTCTTT. It encodes CASSLSGGSAEAFF.

This chain links TRBV7-8 with TRBJ2-7; 8 bases match TRBD2. CDR1 SGHVS and CDR2 FQNEAQ come from the germline V gene. V trimming: 5 bases; J trimming: 6 bases; junction bases outside the gene matches: 12. There are 15 residues in the CDR3. The CDR3 bases are TGTGCCAGCAGCCCGCAGGGTAGCGGGGTTACCGAGCAGTACTTC. Amino acids: CASSPQGSGVTEQYF.

The chain recombines TRBV10-3 with TRBJ2-1; D perhaps matches TRBD1 (5 bases). The CDR3 is made up of 11 amino acids. Germline V gene lookup returns CDR1 ENHRY and CDR2 SYGVKD. Trimming cost V 5 bases and J 6 bases, with 5 bases left between them. In nucleotides, the CDR3 is TGTGCCATCAGTAGGGGCAATGAGCAGTTCTTC. This gives the protein CAISRGNEQFF.

V usage is TRBV11-3 and J usage is TRBJ2-1; 8 bases agree with TRBD2. The CDR3 has 18 amino acids. Per the germline V gene, CDR1 is SGHNT and CDR2 is YENEEA. J was trimmed by 0 bases and V by 3 bases; bases with no gene match: 10. The CDR3 region is CASSFPAGGTSSYNEQFF. The CDR3 nucleotides are TGTGCCAGCAGCTTCCCCGCGGGAGGTACGAGCTCCTACAATGAGCAGTTCTTC.

The chain carries TRBV19 and TRBJ1-5, with D maybe TRBD1 (5 bases). The CDR3 has 14 residues. V lost 7 bases, J lost 4 bases, and 14 bases lay in between. The V gene's germline CDR1 is LNHDA and CDR2 SQIVND (reference sequence). The CDR3 nucleotides read TGTGCCAGTAATCCCAGGGCCAGTAATCAGCCCCAGCATTTT. Residues: CASNPRASNQPQHF.

The chain carries TRBV5-5 and TRBJ2-2; 7 positions agree with TRBD1. The CDR3 consists of 16 residues. The V and J ends lost 3 bases and 1 base, in that order; junction bases with no gene match: 6. Germline CDR1 and CDR2: SGHKS and YYEKEE (reference sequence). CDR3 nucleotides: TGTGCCAGCAGCTCGGCACAGGGGTGGAACACCGGGGAGCTGTTTTTT. The encoded protein is CASSSAQGWNTGELFF.

V usage is TRBV9 and J usage is TRBJ2-2, with a weak D call TRBD2 (7 bases). This CDR3 has 15 amino acids. CDR1 is SGDLS and CDR2 is YYNGEE in the germline V gene. With 0 bases removed from V and 4 bases from J, the gap between germline ends came to 10 bases. In DNA, the CDR3 is TGTGCCAGCAGCGTAGTGGGGGGGCCCACCGGGGAGCTGTTTTTT. It encodes CASSVVGGPTGELFF.

This clone came up once. The V gene is TRBV7-9, the J gene TRBJ2-5; TRBD1 matches 8 bases. The V gene's germline CDR1 is SEHNR and CDR2 FQNEAQ (reference sequence). Trimming at V came to 5 bases and at J to 0 bases, leaving 8 bases not matched to a gene. The CDR3 spans 16 residues. The CDR3 is CASSIGQGVYQETQYF. In nucleotides, the CDR3 is TGTGCCAGCAGCATCGGACAGGGAGTGTACCAAGAGACCCAGTACTTC.

The chain uses TRBV15 and TRBJ2-3; 10 bases are shared with TRBD1. The CDR3 loop spans 14 amino acids. Germline V gene lookup returns CDR1 LNHNV and CDR2 YYDKDF (reference sequence). Losses at the gene ends were 3 bases for V and 13 bases for J; bases not matched to a gene: 10. CDR3 nucleotides: TGTGCCACCAGCAGGGACAGGGGGGTGCAAAATAAGTATTTT. As protein: CATSRDRGVQNKYF.

This clone is medium-sized in the sample. Within the sample, other DNA sequences also encode this same CDR3. The gene calls are TRBV30 and TRBJ2-3; no firm D call. Trimming pared 5 bases from V and 6 bases from J, leaving 6 bases between. The CDR3 runs 10 residues. From germline, CDR1 is GTSNPN and CDR2 SVGIG (reference sequence). CDR3: CAWGLDTQYF. In DNA, the CDR3 is TGTGCCTGGGGGCTCGATACGCAGTATTTT.